This note documents a single TCR beta chain sequence. The method was immunoSEQ multiplex PCR; TCRdb's version includes in-frame clones alone and lacks a portion of them. The sample shows about 980,000 clones, 76% of them seen only once. This sample was included in a study of shared clonotypes between healthy human individuals. CDR1 is SGHRS and CDR2 is YFSETQ in the germline V gene. The V end was cut by 0 bases, the J end by 2 bases, with 11 bases between. This CDR3 has 15 amino acids. The TCR sequence derives from a man aged 18 to 35 in good health. The sequenced sample was memory CD4+ T cells sorted from blood. Subset denoted: CD45RA-negative fraction. This chain joins TRBV5-1 and TRBJ2-5; maybe TRBD2 (6 bases). The DNA for the CDR3 is TGCGCCAGCAGCTTGGCTCGGGGGTCTCAAGAGACCCAGTACTTC. It yields the protein CASSLARGSQETQYF.